A selection of T cell receptor beta chains follows, all from one sample in a study of cytomegalovirus exposure and HLA in healthy donors. Method: immunoSEQ multiplex PCR; TCRdb's copy keeps in-frame clones and lacks some. The data include roughly 73,000 clones; the top ten clones carry approximately 14%. The sequencing sample was made of PBMCs. Receptors were obtained from a man aged 45-65 years in good health and CMV-seropositive. Each CDR3 is given with its conserved first and last residue. D genes are given only for firm matches.

V gene: TRBV5-1; J gene: TRBJ2-5; D gene: TRBD2; CDR3 DNA: TGCGCCAGCTCCGGCGGGGGAGGGACTAGCCAAGAGACCCAGTACTTC; CDR3 protein: CASSGGGGTSQETQYF
V gene: TRBV2; J gene: TRBJ1-2; D gene: .; CDR3 DNA: TGTGCCAGCACCGACAGACAGGCTAATTTTTATGGCTACACCTTC; CDR3 protein: CASTDRQANFYGYTF
V gene: TRBV9; J gene: TRBJ2-2; D gene: TRBD2; CDR3 DNA: TGTGCCAGCAGCCCGAGGACTAGCGGGAACACCGGGGAGCTGTTTTTT; CDR3 protein: CASSPRTSGNTGELFF
V gene: TRBV7-6; J gene: TRBJ1-1; D gene: .; CDR3 DNA: TGTGCCAGCAGCCCAAGCGATTGGGGCGACACTGAAGCTTTCTTT; CDR3 protein: CASSPSDWGDTEAFF
V gene: TRBV15; J gene: TRBJ1-5; D gene: TRBD1; CDR3 DNA: TGTGCCACCAGCAGAGGATGGGACAGGGAACAGCCCCAGCATTTT; CDR3 protein: CATSRGWDREQPQHF
V gene: TRBV6-5; J gene: TRBJ2-7; D gene: .; CDR3 DNA: TGTGCCAGCAGTTACCCGGGACAGCGGGCCTTTGAGCAGTACTTC; CDR3 protein: CASSYPGQRAFEQYF
V gene: TRBV7-9; J gene: TRBJ2-3; D gene: TRBD2; CDR3 DNA: TGTGCCAGCAGCACTAGCGGGACTTCCGGAGATACGCAGTATTTT; CDR3 protein: CASSTSGTSGDTQYF
V gene: TRBV19; J gene: TRBJ1-2; D gene: .; CDR3 DNA: TGTGCCAGTAGTATAGAGCGGGGCAACTATGGCTACACCTTC; CDR3 protein: CASSIERGNYGYTF
V gene: TRBV5-5; J gene: TRBJ2-5; D gene: .; CDR3 DNA: TGTGCCAGCAGCTCTGGACAGCCGGCCGGGACCCAGTACTTC; CDR3 protein: CASSSGQPAGTQYF
V gene: TRBV27; J gene: TRBJ2-1; D gene: .; CDR3 DNA: TGTGCCAGAAAAGGGGATGAGCAGTTCTTC; CDR3 protein: CARKGDEQFF
V gene: TRBV5-6; J gene: TRBJ1-2; D gene: TRBD1; CDR3 DNA: TGTGCCAGCAGCGTCGGGACAGGGCCTGATGGGATCACCTTC; CDR3 protein: CASSVGTGPDGITF
V gene: TRBV28; J gene: TRBJ2-5; D gene: TRBD1; CDR3 DNA: TGTGCCAGCAGTCCCCAGCCCGGGACAGGCCAAGAGACCCAGTACTTC; CDR3 protein: CASSPQPGTGQETQYF
V gene: TRBV7-3; J gene: TRBJ2-2; D gene: .; CDR3 DNA: TGTGCCAGCAGTTTCGACGGGGGGGAGCTGTTTTTT; CDR3 protein: CASSFDGGELFF
V gene: TRBV5-1; J gene: TRBJ1-1; D gene: TRBD1; CDR3 DNA: TGCGCCAGCAGAGCATGGGACAGGGCTCCTAGGAAAGCTTTCTTT; CDR3 protein: CASRAWDRAPRKAFF
V gene: TRBV6-6; J gene: TRBJ1-1; D gene: .; CDR3 DNA: TGTGCCAGCAGGCGGATGAACACTGAAGCTTTCTTT; CDR3 protein: CASRRMNTEAFF
V gene: TRBV10-3; J gene: TRBJ1-5; D gene: TRBD1; CDR3 DNA: TGTGCCATCACCGACAGGGAAACCCAGCCCCAGCATTTT; CDR3 protein: CAITDRETQPQHF
V gene: TRBV27; J gene: TRBJ2-2; D gene: .; CDR3 DNA: TGTGCCAGCAGTTTCTTGGACTTGAGCACCGGGGAGCTGTTTTTT; CDR3 protein: CASSFLDLSTGELFF
V gene: TRBV6-6; J gene: TRBJ1-3; D gene: .; CDR3 DNA: TGTGCCAGCAGCCTACCCGATGGAAACACCATATATTTT; CDR3 protein: CASSLPDGNTIYF
V gene: TRBV15; J gene: TRBJ2-5; D gene: TRBD2; CDR3 DNA: TGTGCCACCAGCAAGATCCTAGCGGGGGGAGAGACCCAGTACTTC; CDR3 protein: CATSKILAGGETQYF
V gene: TRBV10-3; J gene: TRBJ1-1; D gene: .; CDR3 DNA: TGTGCCATCAGTGAGTCGATGGGAGGAAGGGCTTTCTTT; CDR3 protein: CAISESMGGRAFF
V gene: TRBV4-1; J gene: TRBJ2-7; D gene: .; CDR3 DNA: TGCGCCAGCAGCCAGGATCCGAGCGGATCCTCCTCCTACGAGCAGTACTTC; CDR3 protein: CASSQDPSGSSSYEQYF
V gene: TRBV6-1; J gene: TRBJ2-7; D gene: TRBD1; CDR3 DNA: TGTGCCAGCAGTACGGGACAGGGGTCCTACGAGCAGTACTTC; CDR3 protein: CASSTGQGSYEQYF
V gene: TRBV5-1; J gene: TRBJ1-2; D gene: TRBD1; CDR3 DNA: TGCGCCAGCAGCTTGTATCAGGCAGGGGGTAAAGAAGGCTACACCTTC; CDR3 protein: CASSLYQAGGKEGYTF
V gene: TRBV6-1; J gene: TRBJ1-1; D gene: .; CDR3 DNA: TGTGCCAGCAGTGTCACAGGGTCTGAAGCTTTCTTT; CDR3 protein: CASSVTGSEAFF
V gene: TRBV18; J gene: TRBJ1-5; D gene: TRBD1; CDR3 DNA: TGTGCCAGCTCACCGGAGGGACAGGGTCGTAGGAGCAATCAGCCCCAGCATTTT; CDR3 protein: CASSPEGQGRRSNQPQHF
V gene: TRBV10-3; J gene: TRBJ1-1; D gene: .; CDR3 DNA: TGTGCCATCGGGCCAGGATACACTGAAGCTTTCTTT; CDR3 protein: CAIGPGYTEAFF
V gene: TRBV19; J gene: TRBJ1-3; D gene: .; CDR3 DNA: TGTGCCAGTAGTCGACAGAGATACTCTGGAAACACCATATATTTT; CDR3 protein: CASSRQRYSGNTIYF
V gene: TRBV6-4; J gene: TRBJ2-2; D gene: .; CDR3 DNA: TGTGCCAGCAGTGTGGGGAGCACGAACACCGGGGAGCTGTTTTTT; CDR3 protein: CASSVGSTNTGELFF
V gene: TRBV29-1; J gene: TRBJ2-2; D gene: TRBD2; CDR3 DNA: TGCAGCGTTGAAGGGTTGGGGACTAGTCAGCCCGGGGAGCTGTTTTTT; CDR3 protein: CSVEGLGTSQPGELFF
V gene: TRBV6-6; J gene: TRBJ1-4; D gene: .; CDR3 DNA: TGTGCCGGACGACAGGCCTTGAAAGAAAAACTGTTTTTT; CDR3 protein: CAGRQALKEKLFF
V gene: TRBV9; J gene: TRBJ2-1; D gene: TRBD2; CDR3 DNA: TGTGCCAGCAGCTCCAGCGGGGGGGGGTACAATGAGCAGTTCTTC; CDR3 protein: CASSSSGGGYNEQFF
V gene: TRBV6-6; J gene: TRBJ1-2; D gene: .; CDR3 DNA: TGTGCCAGCAGTAAGCGGGACGGCGATAGAGGCTATGGCTACACCTTC; CDR3 protein: CASSKRDGDRGYGYTF
V gene: TRBV19; J gene: TRBJ1-5; D gene: .; CDR3 DNA: TGTGCCAGTACCCCAGGGTTGATCGATCAGCCCCAGCATTTT; CDR3 protein: CASTPGLIDQPQHF
V gene: TRBV27; J gene: TRBJ1-2; D gene: .; CDR3 DNA: TGTGCCAGCAGTCTTCAGGCGTCTAACTATGGCTACACCTTC; CDR3 protein: CASSLQASNYGYTF
V gene: TRBV28; J gene: TRBJ1-4; D gene: .; CDR3 DNA: TGTGCCAGCAGCTCAGGCCAGTTTCCGAAACTGTTTTTT; CDR3 protein: CASSSGQFPKLFF
V gene: TRBV4-1; J gene: TRBJ2-7; D gene: TRBD2; CDR3 DNA: TGCGCCAGCAGCCAAGAACTAGCGGGAGCCCACGAGCAGTACTTC; CDR3 protein: CASSQELAGAHEQYF
V gene: TRBV5-6; J gene: TRBJ1-2; D gene: .; CDR3 DNA: TGTGCCAGCAGCTTGGCCGAAGACAGCTATGGCTACACCTTC; CDR3 protein: CASSLAEDSYGYTF
V gene: TRBV7-2; J gene: TRBJ2-5; D gene: TRBD1; CDR3 DNA: TGTGCCAGCAGCCCAGGACAGGATCCGTACCAAGAGACCCAGTACTTC; CDR3 protein: CASSPGQDPYQETQYF
V gene: TRBV4-1; J gene: TRBJ2-3; D gene: TRBD2; CDR3 DNA: TGCGCCAGCAGCCATCCTATAGCGGGGGGGAGATCAGATACGCAGTATTTT; CDR3 protein: CASSHPIAGGRSDTQYF
V gene: TRBV6-1; J gene: TRBJ2-7; D gene: TRBD1; CDR3 DNA: TGTGCCAGCAGTGACATTAACAGGGGAGCGACGTACGAGCAGTACTTC; CDR3 protein: CASSDINRGATYEQYF
V gene: TRBV6-5; J gene: TRBJ2-2; D gene: .; CDR3 DNA: TGTGCCAGCAGTCGGGGAGGATGGAGGGACGGGGAGCTGTTTTTT; CDR3 protein: CASSRGGWRDGELFF